This paragraph reports one T cell receptor (beta chain). Sequenced by immunoSEQ multiplex PCR; TCRdb stores in-frame clones only, minus some. The table has around 130,000 clones, approximately 92% seen once. These data originate in a study of OX40 agonist ivuxolimab in advanced cancers. Study-level background: The patients' treatment was ivuxolimab, an agonistic anti-OX40 (CD134) antibody.

With 0 bases clipped from V and 2 bases from J, the junction kept 12 bases outside the gene matches. Germline loops: CDR1 SGDLS, CDR2 YYNGEE. The CDR3 has 19 residues. The sample was CD4+ or CD8+ T cells sorted from blood, taken in a trial of the OX40 agonist ivuxolimab. This chain uses TRBV9 with TRBJ2-2; TRBD2 matches 8 bases. The receptor comes from an adult with an advanced solid tumor such as melanoma, head and neck, liver or kidney cancer. CDR3 sequence (DNA): TGTGCCAGCAGCGTAGGGTTATTTGGGCTAGCGGGCAACACCGGGGAGCTGTTTTTT. The encoded protein is CASSVGLFGLAGNTGELFF.